A selection of T cell receptor beta chains follows, all from one sample in a study of control samples from healthy donors and cancer patients. Clones were read by immunoSEQ multiplex PCR, and TCRdb kept only the in-frame ones, dropping some. Of 75,000 to 95,000 clones listed, about 92% are singletons. Source material: blood. The origin of the receptors is a woman between 25 and 40 years old in good health. CDR3s include the opening cysteine and the closing phenylalanine or tryptophan. The order of the fields is V gene, J gene, clone size, D gene, CDR3 DNA, CDR3 protein. D genes are given only for firm matches. Some rows mark clone size as missing; the rest say once, few, many or name a class of expanded clone.

V: TRBV6-5; J: TRBJ2-3; size: few; D: TRBD2; DNA: TGTGCCAGCACTAGCGGGGGAACAGATACGCAGTATTTT; CDR3: CASTSGGTDTQYF
V: TRBV3-1/TRBV3-2; J: TRBJ1-2; size: .; D: .; DNA: TGTGCCAGCAGCCAAGGAAGACTCTACTTTGGCTACACCTTC; CDR3: CASSQGRLYFGYTF
V: TRBV3-1/TRBV3-2; J: TRBJ2-1; size: .; D: TRBD1; DNA: TGTGCCAGCAGCCAACAAGGACAGGGACATCGGAATGAGCAGTTCTTC; CDR3: CASSQQGQGHRNEQFF
V: TRBV19; J: TRBJ1-2; size: .; D: .; DNA: TGTGCCAGTAGAGGCGGTCTTAACTATGGCTACACCTTC; CDR3: CASRGGLNYGYTF
V: TRBV4-2; J: TRBJ1-2; size: .; D: TRBD1; DNA: TGTGCCAGCAGCCCTTGGGACAGGGTGGAATATGGCTACACCTTC; CDR3: CASSPWDRVEYGYTF
V: TRBV21-1; J: TRBJ1-2; size: .; D: .; DNA: TGTGCCAGCAGCACTTTCAAAACGGAGCGGGGTAACTATGGCTACACCTTC; CDR3: CASSTFKTERGNYGYTF
V: TRBV5-6; J: TRBJ2-1; size: .; D: .; DNA: TGTGCCAGCAGCTTCAGGATTGGCAATGAGCAGTTCTTC; CDR3: CASSFRIGNEQFF
V: TRBV11-2; J: TRBJ1-1; size: .; D: .; DNA: TGTGCCAGCAGCTTAAGTTTAGGGGCGCCGACTTTCTTT; CDR3: CASSLSLGAPTFF
V: TRBV5-8; J: TRBJ1-5; size: .; D: .; DNA: TGTGCCAGCAGCTTTGGTGGTAGCAATCAGCCCCAGCATTTT; CDR3: CASSFGGSNQPQHF
V: TRBV12-3/TRBV12-4; J: TRBJ1-2; size: .; D: TRBD1; DNA: TGTGCCAGCAGTTTGGGGACAGGTATTGGCTACACCTTC; CDR3: CASSLGTGIGYTF
V: TRBV5-5; J: TRBJ1-2; size: .; D: .; DNA: TGTGCCAGCAGCTTGGCGGAGCACAGAAACTATGGCTACACCTTC; CDR3: CASSLAEHRNYGYTF
V: TRBV11-2; J: TRBJ1-1; size: .; D: .; DNA: TGTGCCAGCGGCCAGGGAACCAACACTGAAGCTTTCTTT; CDR3: CASGQGTNTEAFF
V: TRBV5-6; J: TRBJ2-3; size: .; D: TRBD2; DNA: TGTGCCAGCCCCCCTCGGGGGGGCACAGATACGCAGTATTTT; CDR3: CASPPRGGTDTQYF